These 13 T cell receptor beta chains were all obtained from the same sample, sequenced in a study of immune evolution from preneoplasia to lung adenocarcinoma. TCRdb keeps only in-frame clones here, not all; method: immunoSEQ multiplex PCR. The sample lists about 8,000 clones; roughly 78% were seen once. The source material was FFPE adjacent normal lung tissue. These receptors were collected from a person between 65 and 79 years old with lung adenocarcinoma.

The chain joins TRBV4-1 to TRBJ2-3, with TRBD2 matching 14 bases. The germline V gene encodes CDR1 MGHRA and CDR2 YSYEKL. The CDR3 sequence is 18 residues long. V dropped 4 bases and J dropped 2; count of bases not matched to a gene: 8. CDR3 in amino acids: CASSPGAGLAGATDTQYF. DNA for the CDR3: TGCGCCAGCAGCCCCGGTGCGGGACTAGCGGGGGCCACAGATACGCAGTATTTT.

V gene TRBV29-1 combines with J gene TRBJ2-7, with D possibly matching TRBD1 (5 bases). Germline-derived CDR1 and CDR2 are SQVTM and ANQGSEA. This CDR3 has 12 residues. The V and J ends lost 7 bases and 1 base respectively, with 11 bases between them. The CDR3 nucleotides read TGCAGCGCCAATTACAGGTCCTACGAGCAGTACTTC. It is translated as CSANYRSYEQYF.

The rearrangement joins TRBV4-2 to TRBJ2-3, with D unresolved. Germline V gene data show CDR1 as LGHNA and CDR2 as YNFKEQ. Between the trimmed V and J ends, which lost 4 bases and 5 bases, there was a span of 7 bases. The CDR3 is 12 residues long. The CDR3 sequence is CASSRGGDTQYF. In DNA form, the CDR3 reads TGTGCCAGCAGCCGAGGCGGAGATACGCAGTATTTT.

The gene calls are TRBV6-1 and TRBJ2-1; TRBD1 matches at 8 bases. Germline-derived CDR1 and CDR2 are MNHNS and SASEGT. J lost 7 bases, V lost 2 bases, and 16 bases had no gene match. CDR3 length equals 18 residues. CDR3: CASSEQPARGQGANEQFF. The CDR3, as DNA: TGTGCCAGCAGTGAACAACCTGCCAGAGGACAGGGAGCAAATGAGCAGTTCTTC.

This sequence joins TRBV5-1 and TRBJ2-2, with D tentatively TRBD2 (6 bases). CDR1 and CDR2 from the germline V gene are SGHRS and YFSETQ. V was clipped by 5 bases and J by 2 bases, with 10 bases between them. The CDR3 has 14 amino acids. The CDR3: CASSGDFNTGELFF. DNA for the CDR3: TGCGCCAGCAGTGGGGACTTCAACACCGGGGAGCTGTTTTTT.

This rearrangement joins TRBV5-6 to TRBJ2-5, with TRBD2 identical over 16 bases. In germline, CDR1 is SGHDT, CDR2 YYEEEE. The CDR3 runs to 19 residues. After removal of 4 bases from V and 1 base from J, the junction contained 10 bases not matched to a gene. CDR3: CASSPRGGLAGGAQETQYF. CDR3 sequence (DNA): TGTGCCAGCAGCCCAAGGGGGGGACTAGCGGGAGGGGCCCAAGAGACCCAGTACTTC.

J is TRBJ2-2 and V is TRBV4-2; 8 positions match TRBD1. Germline V lookup: CDR1 LGHNA, CDR2 YNFKEQ. Losses at the gene ends were 5 bases for V and 2 bases for J; bases not matched to a gene: 10. The CDR3 length is 17 residues. CDR3 amino acids: CASSRPGAGGNTGELFF. The CDR3 region has the DNA TGTGCCAGCAGCAGACCCGGGGCAGGGGGCAACACCGGGGAGCTGTTTTTT.

Only a few counts were recorded for this clone. The rearrangement joins TRBV7-9 to TRBJ1-2; D gene uncertain. CDR3 size: 14 residues. Germline values: CDR1 SEHNR, CDR2 FQNEAQ (reference sequence). With 5 bases removed from V and 8 bases from J, the gap between germline ends came to 18 bases. DNA for the CDR3: TGTGCCAGCAGCACCTCCGGGCCCACCCCCGGCTACACCTTC. Amino acid sequence: CASSTSGPTPGYTF.

This chain connects TRBV4-2 to TRBJ2-1; 10 nucleotides align to TRBD2. The V gene's germline CDR1 is LGHNA and CDR2 YNFKEQ. The CDR3 length is 18 residues. Unmatched junction bases numbered 10, after V lost 4 bases and J lost 1 base. CDR3 protein: CASSLRLAGAQSYNEQFF. Here the CDR3 DNA reads TGTGCCAGCAGCCTGAGGCTAGCGGGGGCCCAGTCCTACAATGAGCAGTTCTTC.

The CDR3 loop is CASSLERGSGYTF. The CDR3 coding sequence is TGTGCCAGCAGCTTGGAACGGGGTTCTGGCTACACCTTC. This chain uses TRBV5-4 with TRBJ1-2, with D unclear. Germline V gene sequence: CDR1 SGHNT, CDR2 YYREEE (reference sequence). The CDR3 extends over 13 amino acids. V was trimmed by 0 bases and J by 7 bases, leaving 10 bases between them.

This chain connects TRBV29-1 to TRBJ2-1, with D possibly TRBD2 on 5 matching bases. Germline values: CDR1 SQVTM, CDR2 ANQGSEA. V was cut by 6 bases and J by 7 bases, with 16 bases left in between. The CDR3 loop spans 13 amino acids. This chain's CDR3 is CSVSPLGVNEQFF. Here the CDR3 DNA reads TGCAGCGTCTCCCCACTCGGGGTAAATGAGCAGTTCTTC.

This sequence joins TRBV11-2 and TRBJ2-7, with TRBD2 matching 7 bases. J was trimmed by 6 bases and V by 3 bases; bases with no gene match: 2. The CDR3 runs 12 residues. Germline V lookup: CDR1 SGHAT, CDR2 FQNNGV. The CDR3 coding sequence is TGTGCCAGCAGCTTTTCTAGCGGCGAGCAGTACTTC. Translating it yields CASSFSSGEQYF.

This clone ranks as large (0.1 to 1%). This rearrangement joins TRBV11-3 to TRBJ2-1; D gene unclear. The germline V and J ends were trimmed by 0 bases and 5 bases, with 8 bases remaining between them. This CDR3 has 14 amino acids. In germline, CDR1 is SGHNT, CDR2 YENEEA. The CDR3 DNA sequence: TGTGCCAGCAGCTTAGAAGGCTATAACAATGAGCAGTTCTTC. This sequence encodes CASSLEGYNNEQFF.